The rows below give T cell receptor beta chains drawn from one sample of a study of Graves' ophthalmopathy and Graves' hyperthyroidism. MiXCR, applied by TCRdb to the multiplex PCR reads, yields one record per CDR3 protein. The sample lists around 660,000 distinct CDR3 sequences, about 38% occurring once. The sequencing sample was made of peripheral blood. These receptors all come from an adult man with Graves' ophthalmopathy. Each CDR3 is given with its conserved first and last residue. Each record gives: V gene, clone size, J gene, CDR3 length, D gene, CDR3 DNA, CDR3 protein. A D gene is named only where the DNA matches it firmly. Clone size appears in some rows only: once, few, many, or a class for an expanded clone.

TRBV2	.	TRBJ1-1	13	.	TGTGCCAGCAGCCCCCGCAGCTCCACTGAAGCTTTCTTT	CASSPRSSTEAFF
TRBV7-4	.	TRBJ1-1	16	TRBD1	TGTGCCAGCAGCTTAGCGCCGGACAGGGGAGACACTGAAGCTTTCTTC	CASSLAPDRGDTEAFF
TRBV2	many	TRBJ2-2	14	.	TGTGCCAGCAGTGAATCCGAGAACACCGGGGAGCTGTTTTTT	CASSESENTGELFF
TRBV7-8	.	TRBJ2-7	12	.	TGTGCTAGGGGGCGGGACTCCTACGAGCAGTACTTC	CARGRDSYEQYF
TRBV30	.	TRBJ2-5	14	TRBD1	TGTGCCTGGAGTGTGGGACAGGGACAAGAGACCCAGTACTTC	CAWSVGQGQETQYF
TRBV29-1	.	TRBJ2-2	14	TRBD1	TGCAGCGTCAGGACAGGGCCCAACACCGGGGAGCTGTTTTTT	CSVRTGPNTGELFF
TRBV5-1	many	TRBJ1-1	11	.	TGCGCCAGCAGCTTTGGGGCTGAAGCTTTCTTT	CASSFGAEAFF
TRBV19	.	TRBJ2-7	14	.	TGTGCCAGTAGGACCGGGCCCTACACTTACGAGCAGTACTTC	CASRTGPYTYEQYF
TRBV7-8	few	TRBJ2-3	16	TRBD2	TGTGCCAGCAGGCACGAGCGGGGAGGTGGCACAGATACGCAGTATTTT	CASRHERGGGTDTQYF
TRBV9	few	TRBJ2-2	12	.	TGTGCCAGCAGCGATGATGGGGGGGAGCTGTTTTTT	CASSDDGGELFF
TRBV6-1	many	TRBJ1-2	16	.	TGTGCCAGCAGTGAAGGGGCACCTACTTTAGGCTATGGCTACACCTTC	CASSEGAPTLGYGYTF
TRBV7-9	.	TRBJ2-2	20	TRBD1	TGTGCCAGCAGCTTAACAGGGAGGATCAGGCGCAGGGGGCACACCGGGGAGCTGTTTTTT	CASSLTGRIRRRGHTGELFF
TRBV7-9	.	TRBJ2-2	15	.	TGTGCCAGCAGCTTAGCGGGGGGAGGCACCGGGGAGCTGTTTTTT	CASSLAGGGTGELFF
TRBV7-8	many	TRBJ1-4	14	.	TGTGCCAGCAGCACCTTTAGGGAGCGTGAAAAACTGTTTTTT	CASSTFREREKLFF
TRBV20-1	.	TRBJ2-7	15	TRBD2	TGCAGTGCCCCCGGACTAGCGGGAGGGCCAGGCGAGCAGTACTTC	CSAPGLAGGPGEQYF
TRBV2	many	TRBJ1-1	14	.	TGTGCCAGCAGAAAAGGGGGACAGAACACTGAAGCTTTCTTT	CASRKGGQNTEAFF
TRBV5-6	.	TRBJ2-5	12	TRBD1	TGTGCCAGCAGCTTGGTAGGACAGGCCGATTACTTC	CASSLVGQADYF
TRBV9	many	TRBJ1-4	16	TRBD1	TGTGCCAGCAGCGTAGGCCCCGGGACAGACAATGAAAAACTGTTTTTT	CASSVGPGTDNEKLFF
TRBV2	many	TRBJ1-5	14	.	TGTGCCAGCAGTGAAACCGGACCGGGACAGCCCCAGCATTTT	CASSETGPGQPQHF
TRBV10-3	.	TRBJ2-5	15	TRBD2	TGTGCCATCAGTGAGAGGACTAGCGCTGGGGAGACCCAGTACTTC	CAISERTSAGETQYF
TRBV4-3	.	TRBJ2-5	17	TRBD2	TGCGCCAGCAGCCAAGAAGGACTAGCGGGGGGGCTGGAGACCCAGTACTTC	CASSQEGLAGGLETQYF
TRBV2	many	TRBJ1-5	16	.	TGTGCCAGCAGTGAAGATGCCGGGAGCTCCAATCAGCCCCAGCATTTT	CASSEDAGSSNQPQHF
TRBV10-2	.	TRBJ1-5	15	.	TGCGCCAGCAGTGATCTAGGGGCCCTTAATCAGCCCCAGCATTTT	CASSDLGALNQPQHF
TRBV15	many	TRBJ1-2	15	.	TGTGCCACCAGCAGCGGAATACCAGGGAGGGGAGGCTACACCTTC	CATSSGIPGRGGYTF
TRBV24-1	many	TRBJ2-7	13	TRBD1	TGTGCCACCTCCGGGACAGGGGAGTACGAGCAGTACTTC	CATSGTGEYEQYF
TRBV7-9	many	TRBJ1-2	14	TRBD1	TGTGCCAGCAGCTTAGGGGACAGCCACTATGGCTACACCTTC	CASSLGDSHYGYTF
TRBV19	.	TRBJ1-5	14	.	TGTGCCAGTAGGCCGGCCGGGGGTGGGCAGCCCCAGCATTTT	CASRPAGGGQPQHF
TRBV7-2	few	TRBJ2-2	14	.	TGTGCCAGCAGCTTAGCCAGGACCTCCGGGGAGCTGTTTTTT	CASSLARTSGELFF
TRBV7-9	.	TRBJ2-2	14	.	TGTGCCAGCAGCCAAGGCCCGTTGGGTGGGGAGCTGTTTTTT	CASSQGPLGGELFF
TRBV5-8	many	TRBJ2-5	12	.	TGTGCCAGCAGGAGTTACCAAGAGACCCAGTACTTC	CASRSYQETQYF
TRBV20-1	many	TRBJ2-7	14	.	TGCAGTGCTAGAGGTGAGGGATCAGGATACGAGCAGTACTTC	CSARGEGSGYEQYF
TRBV9	few	TRBJ1-2	16	TRBD1	TGTGCCAGCAGTTATAAAGGACAGGGCGCGAACTATGGCTACACCTTC	CASSYKGQGANYGYTF
TRBV2	many	TRBJ1-2	16	.	TGTGCCAGCAGTACCCGGAGAAGGACCTCTAACTATGGCTACACCTTC	CASSTRRRTSNYGYTF
TRBV12-3/TRBV12-4	.	TRBJ1-3	17	.	TGTGCCAGCAGCAGAAGACAGCTTATCGACTCTAGAAACACCATATATTTT	CASSRRQLIDSRNTIYF
TRBV12-3/TRBV12-4	.	TRBJ2-2	16	TRBD1	TGTGCCAGCAGCCCGTGGACAGGGGTAAACACCGGGGAGCTGTTTTTT	CASSPWTGVNTGELFF
TRBV25-1	.	TRBJ1-1	12	.	TGTGCCAGCAGTGAATCGAGAGGGGAAACTTTCTTT	CASSESRGETFF
TRBV2	.	TRBJ1-5	13	.	TGTGCCAGCAGGAGGGAGAGGCAAGAGACCCAGCATTTT	CASRRERQETQHF
TRBV2	few	TRBJ2-5	15	.	TGTGCCAGCAGTGCTATTGGAAGGGGTCAAGAGACCCAGTACTTC	CASSAIGRGQETQYF
TRBV6-5	.	TRBJ2-7	15	.	TGTGCCAGCAGTAAGAGCTCAGCAGATCCGGGCGAGCAGTACTTC	CASSKSSADPGEQYF
TRBV2	many	TRBJ2-5	12	.	TGTGCCAGCGGATTTCAACAGGGTGACCAGTACTTC	CASGFQQGDQYF
TRBV10-3	.	TRBJ1-5	16	.	TGTGCCAGCAGTGAAGTGGGTGGGGGGATCAATCAGCCCCAGCATTTT	CASSEVGGGINQPQHF
TRBV6-6	many	TRBJ1-5	14	TRBD1	TGTGCCAGCAGGGGACAGGGTGGCAATCAGCCCCAGCATTTT	CASRGQGGNQPQHF
TRBV2	many	TRBJ2-7	10	.	TGTGCCAGCTGGGGGTCCGAGCAGTACTTC	CASWGSEQYF
TRBV12-3/TRBV12-4	.	TRBJ1-5	16	.	TGTGCCAGCAGTCCCCTTGCGGGGGGGGCATCTCAGCCCCAGCATTTT	CASSPLAGGASQPQHF
TRBV19	few	TRBJ1-3	17	.	TGTGCCAGTAGTCCCGGGATTCAGTCCATTGTCGGAAACACCATATATTTT	CASSPGIQSIVGNTIYF
TRBV24-1	.	TRBJ2-1	15	TRBD1	TGTGCCACCAGCCCAACGGGACAGGGATACAATGAGCAGTTCTTC	CATSPTGQGYNEQFF
TRBV9	few	TRBJ1-3	15	TRBD1	TGTGCCAGCAGCGTTGGACAGGTTTCTGGAAACACCATATATTTT	CASSVGQVSGNTIYF
TRBV29-1	.	TRBJ2-5	12	.	TGCAGCGTTGGAGCAGGGATAGAGACCCAGTACTTC	CSVGAGIETQYF
TRBV6-5	.	TRBJ1-1	14	.	TGTGCCAGCAGTTACTCGGTAAGGGACACTGAAGCTTTCTTT	CASSYSVRDTEAFF
TRBV7-2	many	TRBJ2-2	16	TRBD2	TGTGCCAGCAGCTTAAAGGGACTAGCAGCCACCGGGGAGCTGTTTTTT	CASSLKGLAATGELFF
TRBV19	many	TRBJ1-1	14	.	TGTGCCAGTACCGGGACCATCGCGGACACTGAAGCTTTCTTT	CASTGTIADTEAFF
TRBV7-8	many	TRBJ1-1	15	.	TGTGCCAGCAGCTTAGACAGGTACTCGGGGACTGAAGCTTTCTTT	CASSLDRYSGTEAFF
TRBV15	few	TRBJ2-2	18	TRBD1	TGTGCCACCAGCGGGACAGGGCTCCCCGAGGGGAACACCGGGGAGCTGTTTTTT	CATSGTGLPEGNTGELFF
TRBV19	few	TRBJ2-5	15	.	TGTGCCAGTAGTATTGGAGGGACATTTCAAGAGACCCAGTACTTC	CASSIGGTFQETQYF
TRBV7-9	few	TRBJ2-5	19	TRBD2	TGTGCCAGCAGCTTCCCAGGGACTAGCGGGGGGGATCACCAAGAGACCCAGTACTTC	CASSFPGTSGGDHQETQYF